A selection of T cell receptor beta chains follows, all from one sample in a study of cytomegalovirus exposure and HLA in healthy donors. The repertoire was sequenced with immunoSEQ multiplex PCR; TCRdb's copy has only in-frame clones and lacks some. Counted here are some 180,000 clones, 70% to 85% occurring once; the ten biggest clones make up approximately 1.5%. The sequencing input was PBMCs. The origin of the receptors is a man younger than 30 in good health and CMV-seronegative. The CDR3 runs from the conserved cysteine through the conserved F or W. Each record gives: V gene, D gene, clone size, CDR3 length, J gene, CDR3 protein, CDR3 DNA. D genes are given only for firm matches. Only part of the rows carry a size: once, few, many, or a class if the clone is expanded.

V: TRBV5-4; D: TRBD1; size: few; length: 14; J: TRBJ1-1; CDR3: CASSLGTVNTEAFF; DNA: TGTGCCAGCAGCTTAGGGACAGTGAACACTGAAGCTTTCTTT
V: TRBV30; D: .; size: once; length: 13; J: TRBJ2-5; CDR3: CAWARQYQETQYF; DNA: TGTGCCTGGGCCAGACAGTACCAAGAGACCCAGTACTTC
V: TRBV7-2; D: TRBD1; size: .; length: 14; J: TRBJ1-5; CDR3: CASSPGQVYQPQHF; DNA: TGTGCCAGCAGCCCGGGACAGGTGTATCAGCCCCAGCATTTT
V: TRBV2; D: TRBD2; size: .; length: 20; J: TRBJ2-3; CDR3: CASSGSVRGGSPGGTDTQYF; DNA: TGTGCCAGCAGTGGTAGTGTGCGGGGGGGATCCCCCGGAGGCACAGATACGCAGTATTTT
V: TRBV19; D: .; size: once; length: 13; J: TRBJ2-1; CDR3: CASTRGIGNEQFF; DNA: TGTGCCAGTACTCGAGGTATCGGGAATGAGCAGTTCTTC
V: TRBV20-1; D: .; size: .; length: 11; J: TRBJ1-1; CDR3: CSAAGETEAFF; DNA: TGCAGTGCAGCAGGGGAGACTGAAGCTTTCTTT
V: TRBV15; D: TRBD1; size: .; length: 14; J: TRBJ2-7; CDR3: CATSRDRDRYEQYF; DNA: TGTGCCACCAGCAGAGATCGGGACAGGTATGAGCAGTACTTC
V: TRBV18; D: TRBD1; size: .; length: 15; J: TRBJ2-5; CDR3: CASSPHDRVGETQYF; DNA: TGTGCCAGCTCACCCCACGACAGGGTCGGAGAGACCCAGTACTTC
V: TRBV14; D: .; size: .; length: 15; J: TRBJ1-4; CDR3: CASSQLGGFNEKLFF; DNA: TGTGCCAGCAGCCAGTTGGGGGGGTTTAATGAAAAACTGTTTTTT
V: TRBV15; D: .; size: .; length: 14; J: TRBJ2-1; CDR3: CATSPFTGANEQFF; DNA: TGTGCCACCAGCCCCTTTACGGGAGCGAATGAGCAGTTCTTC
V: TRBV5-1; D: .; size: once; length: 15; J: TRBJ1-5; CDR3: CASSLSGTPEQPQHF; DNA: TGCGCCAGCAGCTTGTCCGGGACACCTGAACAGCCCCAGCATTTT
V: TRBV6-5; D: .; size: once; length: 14; J: TRBJ1-1; CDR3: CASSEPGGITEAFF; DNA: TGTGCCAGCAGTGAACCCGGGGGGATCACTGAAGCTTTCTTT
V: TRBV30; D: .; size: .; length: 14; J: TRBJ1-4; CDR3: CAWRHSGVGEKLFF; DNA: TGTGCCTGGAGGCACTCAGGGGTGGGTGAAAAACTGTTTTTT
V: TRBV4-1; D: TRBD1; size: .; length: 15; J: TRBJ2-1; CDR3: CASQAGGTGVNEQFF; DNA: TGCGCCAGCCAAGCGGGCGGGACAGGAGTTAATGAGCAGTTCTTC
V: TRBV25-1; D: TRBD1; size: .; length: 16; J: TRBJ1-5; CDR3: CASSPDRVGEGQPQHF; DNA: TGTGCCAGCAGTCCTGACAGGGTGGGAGAGGGCCAGCCCCAGCATTTT
V: TRBV19; D: TRBD1; size: once; length: 18; J: TRBJ1-2; CDR3: CASSIDSLLHRGGYGYTF; DNA: TGTGCCAGTAGTATAGATAGCCTCCTGCACAGGGGTGGGTATGGCTACACCTTC
V: TRBV6-5; D: TRBD2; size: .; length: 15; J: TRBJ2-2; CDR3: CASSWTSRNTGELFF; DNA: TGTGCCAGCAGTTGGACTAGCAGAAACACCGGGGAGCTGTTTTTT
V: TRBV6-5; D: TRBD1; size: once; length: 16; J: TRBJ1-2; CDR3: CASSYSKVGQYYGYTF; DNA: TGTGCCAGCAGTTACTCGAAGGTGGGACAGTATTATGGCTACACCTTC
V: TRBV4-3; D: TRBD1; size: .; length: 15; J: TRBJ2-1; CDR3: CASSQGDRGYNEQFF; DNA: TGCGCCAGCAGCCAAGGGGACAGGGGGTACAATGAGCAGTTCTTC
V: TRBV7-9; D: TRBD1; size: .; length: 14; J: TRBJ1-4; CDR3: CASSAGQVNEKLFF; DNA: TGTGCCAGCAGCGCGGGACAGGTTAATGAAAAACTGTTTTTT
V: TRBV19; D: .; size: .; length: 14; J: TRBJ1-2; CDR3: CASSIWPGRLGYTF; DNA: TGTGCCAGTAGTATATGGCCGGGAAGGCTTGGCTACACCTTC
V: TRBV7-6; D: .; size: once; length: 14; J: TRBJ2-7; CDR3: CASSLDRGNYEQYF; DNA: TGTGCCAGCAGCTTAGATCGGGGAAACTACGAGCAGTACTTC
V: TRBV7-9; D: TRBD2; size: .; length: 14; J: TRBJ2-1; CDR3: CASSPKGGSIEQFF; DNA: TGTGCCAGCAGCCCGAAGGGCGGGAGTATTGAGCAGTTCTTC
V: TRBV4-1; D: TRBD1; size: .; length: 15; J: TRBJ2-7; CDR3: CASSQAGTGTYEQYF; DNA: TGCGCCAGCAGCCAAGCCGGGACAGGGACCTACGAGCAGTACTTC